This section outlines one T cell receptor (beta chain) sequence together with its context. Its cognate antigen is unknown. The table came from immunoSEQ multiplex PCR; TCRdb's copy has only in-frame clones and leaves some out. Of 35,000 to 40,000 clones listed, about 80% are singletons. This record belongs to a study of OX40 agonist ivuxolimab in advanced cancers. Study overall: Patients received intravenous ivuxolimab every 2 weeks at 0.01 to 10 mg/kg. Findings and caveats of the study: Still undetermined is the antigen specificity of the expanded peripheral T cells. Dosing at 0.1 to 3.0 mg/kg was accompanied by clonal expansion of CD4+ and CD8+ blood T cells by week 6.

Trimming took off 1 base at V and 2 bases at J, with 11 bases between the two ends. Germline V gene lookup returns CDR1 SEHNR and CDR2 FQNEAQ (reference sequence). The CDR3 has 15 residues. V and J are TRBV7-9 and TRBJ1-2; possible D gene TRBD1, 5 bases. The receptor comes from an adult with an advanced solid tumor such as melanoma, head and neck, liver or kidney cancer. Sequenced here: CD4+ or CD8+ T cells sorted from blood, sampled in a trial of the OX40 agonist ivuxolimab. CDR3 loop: CASSLVGAGNYGYTF. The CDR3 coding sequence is TGTGCCAGCAGCTTAGTAGGGGCCGGGAACTATGGCTACACCTTC.